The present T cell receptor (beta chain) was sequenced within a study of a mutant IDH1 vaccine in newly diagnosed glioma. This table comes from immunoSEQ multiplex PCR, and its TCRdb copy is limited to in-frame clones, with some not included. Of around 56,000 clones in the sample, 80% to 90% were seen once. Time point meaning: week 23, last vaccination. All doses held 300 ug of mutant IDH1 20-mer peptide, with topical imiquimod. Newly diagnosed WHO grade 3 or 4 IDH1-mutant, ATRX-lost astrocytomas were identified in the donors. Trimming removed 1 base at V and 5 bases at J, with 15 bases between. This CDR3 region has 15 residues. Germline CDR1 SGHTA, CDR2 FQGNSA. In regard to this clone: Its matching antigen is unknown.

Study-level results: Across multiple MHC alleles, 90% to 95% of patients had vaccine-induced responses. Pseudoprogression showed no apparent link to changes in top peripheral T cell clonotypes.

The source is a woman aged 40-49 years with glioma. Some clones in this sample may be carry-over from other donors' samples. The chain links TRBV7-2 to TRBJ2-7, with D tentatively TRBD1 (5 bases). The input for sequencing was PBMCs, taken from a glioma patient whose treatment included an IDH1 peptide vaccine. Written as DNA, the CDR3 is TGTGCCAGCAGCTTAGTGGTAGGGGAAATCAACGAGCAGTACTTC. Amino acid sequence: CASSLVVGEINEQYF.